Sequencing of this T cell receptor (beta chain) was carried out in a study of blood T cell repertoires in COVID-19. Study overall: The samples span acute and convalescent COVID-19 from the United States, Italy and Spain. PBMCs, B-cell-depleted T cells, or T cells were the source of the cDNA or gDNA that made up the material.

In the study's own analysis: Amplifying reference gene primers gave estimates of nucleated cell counts. The assay was immunoSEQ multiplex PCR, and TCRdb's table has in-frame clones only and misses some. That table gives V, J and clone size, and the DNA gave D and trimming. Altogether 130,000 to 150,000 clones are present, around 83% being singletons, with the ten largest covering 3% to 3.5%. The CDR3 sequence is 15 residues long. Germline V gives CDR1 ENHRY, CDR2 SYGVKD. The V gene end was trimmed by 5 bases and the J gene end by 3 bases; junction bases not matched to a gene: 6. This chain uses TRBV10-3 with TRBJ1-1, with TRBD1 matching over 10 bases. This receptor was taken from a woman older than 75 with acute or convalescent COVID-19. Source material: peripheral blood. The CDR3 DNA sequence: TGTGCCATCAGTCTTACCGGGACAGGGGACACTGAAGCTTTCTTT. It codes for CAISLTGTGDTEAFF.